This entry concerns a single T cell receptor beta chain. The antigen remains undetermined. The germline CDR1 and CDR2 sequences are SGDLS and YYNGEE. The CDR3 consists of 17 residues. V trimming: 3 bases; J trimming: 2 bases; junction bases outside the gene matches: 14. These data are taken from a study of beta chain features in type 1 diabetes. Study-wide context: All samples combined gave fewer than 110 million sorted cells for examination.

The authors reverse transcribed all of the isolated RNA, so sequencing captured expressed TCRB transcripts. Some clones are missing from TCRdb's copy, which holds only in-frame ones; the method was immunoSEQ multiplex PCR. The table lists around 600,000 clones, around 12% of them singletons. Study results and caveats: Type 1 diabetes patients had TCRB CDR3s that were shorter (moderately but significantly so) in all four CD4+ subsets. Equally in patients and controls, PCR might preferentially amplify shorter templates.

The V call is TRBV9, the J call TRBJ2-7, with TRBD1 matching over 7 bases. The clonotype comes from a man aged 25-40 years with type 1 diabetes. The sample comprised naive CD4+ T cells from blood. The CDR3 region is CASSARSAGTETYEQYF. The DNA of the CDR3 is TGTGCCAGCAGCGCAAGATCTGCCGGGACAGAGACCTACGAGCAGTACTTC.